This TCR beta chain was captured by sequencing in a study of CD8 T cells in ankylosing spondylitis. Comment on this clonotype: The antigen is not known.

Points from the study as a whole: Certain motif variants had earlier been reported in reactive arthritis synovial fluid and blood. Peripheral blood held disease-linked clones only at relatively low frequency, and these were CD8+. Characteristic, it appeared, of ankylosing spondylitis blood was a TCR beta motif of roughly eight highly homologous variants.

One entry per CDR3 protein, called by TCRdb with MiXCR from the 5' RACE reads. This sample has 500,000 to 550,000 distinct CDR3 sequences, with roughly 13% found just once. This TCR came from a male donor with ankylosing spondylitis. The sequenced sample consisted of blood, either unsorted or a sorted T cell fraction (not recorded which).

The CDR3 DNA sequence: TGTGCCAGCAGTGAGACTCGCGGAGGTACGCAGTATTTT. Its translation is CASSETRGGTQYF. The genes are TRBV12-3 or TRBV12-4 and TRBJ2-3; D is perhaps TRBD2 (5 bases). V was cut by 5 bases and J by 8 bases, with 14 bases left in between. This CDR3 has 13 amino acids.